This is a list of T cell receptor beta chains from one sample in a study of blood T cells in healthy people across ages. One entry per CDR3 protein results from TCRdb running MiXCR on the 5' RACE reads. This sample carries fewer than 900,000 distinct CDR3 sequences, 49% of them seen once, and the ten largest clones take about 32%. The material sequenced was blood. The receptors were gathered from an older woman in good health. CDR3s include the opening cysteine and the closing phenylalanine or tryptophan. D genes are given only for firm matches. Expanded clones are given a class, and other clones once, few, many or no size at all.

CDR3 DNA: TGTGCCAGCAGCCCCTCTGTCGGGAGGTCTATTCTCGCAGATACGCAGTATTTT
CDR3 protein: CASSPSVGRSILADTQYF
J gene: TRBJ2-3
V gene: TRBV7-9
D gene: TRBD2
clone size: -

CDR3 DNA: TGTGCCAGCAGTTTCCCGTCCGGATCTGGAAACACCATATATTTT
CDR3 protein: CASSFPSGSGNTIYF
J gene: TRBJ1-3
V gene: TRBV28
D gene: -
clone size: -

CDR3 DNA: TGTGTCCTAGGGGCGGGAGCCCCAGATACGCAGTATTTT
CDR3 protein: CVLGAGAPDTQYF
J gene: TRBJ2-3
V gene: TRBV6-5
D gene: TRBD2
clone size: -

CDR3 DNA: TGCGCCAGCAGCCAGATTAGGGGTAAGGGGGGAGAAATTTGGACGCAGTATTTT
CDR3 protein: CASSQIRGKGGEIWTQYF
J gene: TRBJ2-3
V gene: TRBV4-1
D gene: -
clone size: -

CDR3 DNA: TGCAGTGCCCGCCCAGGGGGGGAAGAGCAGTACTTC
CDR3 protein: CSARPGGEEQYF
J gene: TRBJ2-5
V gene: TRBV20-1
D gene: -
clone size: -

CDR3 DNA: TGCAGTGCTAGAGAGGGCACAACTAATGAAAAACTGTTTTTT
CDR3 protein: CSAREGTTNEKLFF
J gene: TRBJ1-4
V gene: TRBV20-1
D gene: -
clone size: once

CDR3 DNA: TGCGCCAGCAGCCAAGAGAGTTTCACAGATACGCAGTATTTT
CDR3 protein: CASSQESFTDTQYF
J gene: TRBJ2-3
V gene: TRBV4-3
D gene: -
clone size: few

CDR3 DNA: TGTGCCAGCAGCGTAGAGCCGGGACAAGGCTACGAGCAGTACTTC
CDR3 protein: CASSVEPGQGYEQYF
J gene: TRBJ2-7
V gene: TRBV9
D gene: -
clone size: -

CDR3 DNA: TGCGCCAGCGGGAATAGCGGGAACTACGAGCAGTACTTC
CDR3 protein: CASGNSGNYEQYF
J gene: TRBJ2-7
V gene: TRBV5-1
D gene: TRBD2
clone size: -

CDR3 DNA: TGTGCCAGTACGAGGGGCCCTAATGAAAAACTGTTTTTT
CDR3 protein: CASTRGPNEKLFF
J gene: TRBJ1-4
V gene: TRBV28
D gene: -
clone size: -

CDR3 DNA: TGCGCCAGCAGCGGCGGGACAGGGGACCTGTACGAGCAGTACTTC
CDR3 protein: CASSGGTGDLYEQYF
J gene: TRBJ2-7
V gene: TRBV5-1
D gene: TRBD1
clone size: few

CDR3 DNA: TGTGCCAGCAGTGGACGGTGGGGAACCAAAGAGACCCAGTACTTC
CDR3 protein: CASSGRWGTKETQYF
J gene: TRBJ2-5
V gene: TRBV25-1
D gene: -
clone size: many

CDR3 DNA: TGTGCCAGCAGCCGGTCGGACAGGTTATACGAGCAGTACTTC
CDR3 protein: CASSRSDRLYEQYF
J gene: TRBJ2-7
V gene: TRBV4-2
D gene: TRBD1
clone size: -

CDR3 DNA: TGTGCCAGCAGCTCCGTGAAGGGAGTTGGCGAGCAGTACTTC
CDR3 protein: CASSSVKGVGEQYF
J gene: TRBJ2-7
V gene: TRBV7-6
D gene: -
clone size: -

CDR3 DNA: TGTGCCAGCAGCGTAGGTCCCAACCAAGAGACCCAGTACTTC
CDR3 protein: CASSVGPNQETQYF
J gene: TRBJ2-5
V gene: TRBV9
D gene: -
clone size: -

CDR3 DNA: TGCGCCAGCAGCTCACCGGGACCACAGCAGTTCTTC
CDR3 protein: CASSSPGPQQFF
J gene: TRBJ2-1
V gene: TRBV5-1
D gene: -
clone size: few

CDR3 DNA: TGTGCCTGGAGCGGTGACAGTGGCACTGAAGCTTTCTTT
CDR3 protein: CAWSGDSGTEAFF
J gene: TRBJ1-1
V gene: TRBV30
D gene: -
clone size: -

CDR3 DNA: TGTGCCAGCAGCTTCCAAGGGGGGGTATACAATGAGCAGTTCTTC
CDR3 protein: CASSFQGGVYNEQFF
J gene: TRBJ2-1
V gene: TRBV7-3
D gene: -
clone size: -

CDR3 DNA: TGTGCCAGCAGCCACCTAGCGGGGTTCAATGAGCAGTTCTTC
CDR3 protein: CASSHLAGFNEQFF
J gene: TRBJ2-1
V gene: TRBV3-1
D gene: TRBD2
clone size: -

CDR3 DNA: TGTGCCAGCAGCCGAATTCCCAGTAGCTCCTACGAGCAGTACTTC
CDR3 protein: CASSRIPSSSYEQYF
J gene: TRBJ2-7
V gene: TRBV7-6
D gene: -
clone size: many

CDR3 DNA: TGTGCCAGCGGGGCGAACACTGAAGCTTTCTTT
CDR3 protein: CASGANTEAFF
J gene: TRBJ1-1
V gene: TRBV2
D gene: -
clone size: -

CDR3 DNA: TGTGCCAGCACTTACAGGGCCTCTGGGGCCAACGTCCTGACTTTC
CDR3 protein: CASTYRASGANVLTF
J gene: TRBJ2-6
V gene: TRBV12-3/TRBV12-4
D gene: -
clone size: -

CDR3 DNA: TGTGCCAGCAGCTCCACCCTCGACAGGGAAAGGACAGATACGCAGTATTTT
CDR3 protein: CASSSTLDRERTDTQYF
J gene: TRBJ2-3
V gene: TRBV11-1
D gene: TRBD1
clone size: few

CDR3 DNA: TGCAGCGTTGACAACGGAGGCTCCTACAATGAGCAGTTCTTC
CDR3 protein: CSVDNGGSYNEQFF
J gene: TRBJ2-1
V gene: TRBV29-1
D gene: -
clone size: many

CDR3 DNA: TGCGCCAGCAGCCAAGTAGGGTCGGGGGAGACCCAGTACTTC
CDR3 protein: CASSQVGSGETQYF
J gene: TRBJ2-5
V gene: TRBV4-1
D gene: -
clone size: few

CDR3 DNA: TGCAGCGTCGTCGGGGGACATAGACTCACAGATACGCAGTATTTT
CDR3 protein: CSVVGGHRLTDTQYF
J gene: TRBJ2-3
V gene: TRBV29-1
D gene: -
clone size: -

CDR3 DNA: TGCAGGGCTAGAGGCCTAACGGATGAGCAGTTCTTC
CDR3 protein: CRARGLTDEQFF
J gene: TRBJ2-1
V gene: TRBV20-1
D gene: -
clone size: -

CDR3 DNA: TGTGCCAGCAGTTTATCTACGCTTAGCTCCTACAATGAGCAGTTCTTC
CDR3 protein: CASSLSTLSSYNEQFF
J gene: TRBJ2-1
V gene: TRBV12-3/TRBV12-4
D gene: -
clone size: -

CDR3 DNA: TGTGCCAGCAGCGACATACGGTACAATGAGCAGTTCTTC
CDR3 protein: CASSDIRYNEQFF
J gene: TRBJ2-1
V gene: TRBV7-9
D gene: -
clone size: -

CDR3 DNA: TGTGCCAGCAGCTTAGGAATTCGGACAGGCGGTTCATGGCAAGAGACCCAGTACTTC
CDR3 protein: CASSLGIRTGGSWQETQYF
J gene: TRBJ2-5
V gene: TRBV11-2
D gene: TRBD1
clone size: -

CDR3 DNA: TGTGCCAGCAGCCATGGGGCAAGGGGCTCTGGGGCCAACGTCCTGACTTTC
CDR3 protein: CASSHGARGSGANVLTF
J gene: TRBJ2-6
V gene: TRBV2
D gene: -
clone size: once

CDR3 DNA: TGTGCCAGCAGTTTAGTAAGGCCAACGCTTAACTATGGCTACACCTTC
CDR3 protein: CASSLVRPTLNYGYTF
J gene: TRBJ1-2
V gene: TRBV12-3/TRBV12-4
D gene: -
clone size: -

CDR3 DNA: TGTGCCAGCAGGTCCCAGGGCCGGGGAGAGACCCAGTACTTC
CDR3 protein: CASRSQGRGETQYF
J gene: TRBJ2-5
V gene: TRBV6-6
D gene: -
clone size: -

CDR3 DNA: TGCAGTGCTCTAGCGGGAGGGCCGGTTTATGAGCAGTTCTTC
CDR3 protein: CSALAGGPVYEQFF
J gene: TRBJ2-1
V gene: TRBV20-1
D gene: TRBD2
clone size: many

CDR3 DNA: TGTGCCAGCTCACCGACCGCGGGGGTTGGGGCCAACGTCCTGACTTTC
CDR3 protein: CASSPTAGVGANVLTF
J gene: TRBJ2-6
V gene: TRBV18
D gene: TRBD2
clone size: -

CDR3 DNA: TGCAGTGCTCCGGGACTCCGTTCTCGGGAGCAGTACTTC
CDR3 protein: CSAPGLRSREQYF
J gene: TRBJ2-7
V gene: TRBV20-1
D gene: -
clone size: few

CDR3 DNA: TGCAGTGCTGGGAGGGACAGGGGATCCGAGCAGTACTTC
CDR3 protein: CSAGRDRGSEQYF
J gene: TRBJ2-7
V gene: TRBV20-1
D gene: TRBD1
clone size: -

CDR3 DNA: TGTGCCAGCAGCCTCAACCGACAGGGGCCCCCCTATGAAAAACTGTTTTTT
CDR3 protein: CASSLNRQGPPYEKLFF
J gene: TRBJ1-4
V gene: TRBV7-9
D gene: TRBD1
clone size: once

CDR3 DNA: TGCAGTGCTCGCCCCCTAGCGGGAGGGCCGGATACGCAGTATTTT
CDR3 protein: CSARPLAGGPDTQYF
J gene: TRBJ2-3
V gene: TRBV20-1
D gene: TRBD2
clone size: -

CDR3 DNA: TGTGCCAGCAGCCCCAAGACTAGTGTAAATGAGCAGTTCTTC
CDR3 protein: CASSPKTSVNEQFF
J gene: TRBJ2-1
V gene: TRBV7-3
D gene: -
clone size: -

CDR3 DNA: TGCGCCAGCAGCCGCGAGACAGGGGCCAAATGGGAGCAGTACTTC
CDR3 protein: CASSRETGAKWEQYF
J gene: TRBJ2-4
V gene: TRBV4-3
D gene: TRBD1
clone size: -

CDR3 DNA: TGTGCCAGCAGGGGGGGCCTAGTTGAGCAGTACTTC
CDR3 protein: CASRGGLVEQYF
J gene: TRBJ2-7
V gene: TRBV25-1
D gene: -
clone size: many

CDR3 DNA: TGCAGTGCCACCACCCTAAGATTAGCGGGGGACCGCGGGATCCAAGAGACCCAGTACTTC
CDR3 protein: CSATTLRLAGDRGIQETQYF
J gene: TRBJ2-5
V gene: TRBV20-1
D gene: TRBD2
clone size: -

CDR3 DNA: TGTGCCAGCTCGTTTCAGGGTTGGCATTCACCCCTCCACTTT
CDR3 protein: CASSFQGWHSPLHF
J gene: TRBJ1-6
V gene: TRBV18
D gene: -
clone size: -

CDR3 DNA: TGCGCCAGCAGCCAAGCTCCCTTGAGCGGTCAGCTGTTTTTT
CDR3 protein: CASSQAPLSGQLFF
J gene: TRBJ2-2
V gene: TRBV4-3
D gene: -
clone size: -

CDR3 DNA: TGTGCCAGCAGCGTCCGGGACAGGGACATAGATACGCAGTATTTT
CDR3 protein: CASSVRDRDIDTQYF
J gene: TRBJ2-3
V gene: TRBV9
D gene: TRBD1
clone size: -

CDR3 DNA: TGTGCCAGCAGTCGTGGGGGGGGGACTAGCGGCAGCTACGAGCAGTACTTC
CDR3 protein: CASSRGGGTSGSYEQYF
J gene: TRBJ2-7
V gene: TRBV6-6
D gene: TRBD2
clone size: few

CDR3 DNA: TGCAGGGCTAGTGGGGGCATCGATGAGCAGTTCTTC
CDR3 protein: CRASGGIDEQFF
J gene: TRBJ2-1
V gene: TRBV20-1
D gene: -
clone size: -

CDR3 DNA: TGCAGCGTTGAGGGGGGAACAGGGGCTCGGACTGAAGCTTTCTTT
CDR3 protein: CSVEGGTGARTEAFF
J gene: TRBJ1-1
V gene: TRBV29-1
D gene: TRBD1
clone size: -

CDR3 DNA: TGTGCCAGCAGCCAAGCGGGGAATCTACACGAGCAGTACTTC
CDR3 protein: CASSQAGNLHEQYF
J gene: TRBJ2-7
V gene: TRBV3-1
D gene: -
clone size: -

CDR3 DNA: TGTGCCAGCAGTTTATACAACAGGGGCGTTGGCCCTGGGGCCAACGTCCTGACTTTC
CDR3 protein: CASSLYNRGVGPGANVLTF
J gene: TRBJ2-6
V gene: TRBV27
D gene: TRBD1
clone size: -

CDR3 DNA: TGCAGTGCCCTTAGCGGGATGGGGGAGACCCAGTACTTC
CDR3 protein: CSALSGMGETQYF
J gene: TRBJ2-5
V gene: TRBV20-1
D gene: TRBD2
clone size: -